This TCR beta chain stems from a study of blood T cell repertoires in COVID-19. The overall study: Samples representing acute and convalescent COVID-19 were sourced from the United States, Italy and Spain. T cells, B-cell-depleted T cells, or PBMCs provided the cDNA or gDNA that served as material.

In the source study's methods: The authors estimated nucleated cell counts from reference gene primer amplification. Assay: immunoSEQ multiplex PCR; the TCRdb copy retains only in-frame clones and omits some. Clonal size and the V and J genes are those of that table, whereas D and trimming came from the DNA. The sample includes roughly 97,000 clones, roughly four fifths of them seen just once. The CDR3 covers 12 residues. V shed 5 bases and J shed 7 bases, with 9 bases lying between them. This clone was detected a few times. The V and J genes are TRBV12-3 or TRBV12-4 and TRBJ2-4; TRBD1 is a possible D gene (6 bases). This receptor was obtained from a woman over 75 with active or convalescent COVID-19. Sequencing was carried out using peripheral blood. CDR3 protein: CASSPDSNIQYF. The DNA for the CDR3 is TGTGCCAGCAGTCCGGACAGTAACATTCAGTACTTC.